This TCR beta chain appears in the sequencing data of a study of T cell therapy after organ transplantation (dated by TCRdb to between 2019 and 2020). Looking at the study overall: Therapy products were autologous CMV-specific T cells expanded in vitro for around 13 days with a peptide pool of 30 HLA class I and II CMV epitopes. An open-label phase I trial of autologous CMV-specific adoptive T cell therapy in solid-organ transplant recipients was the basis for the study, which was a follow-up TRBV repertoire analysis. Peripheral blood samples for the pretherapy time point were taken before T cell therapy began. The median number of CMV-specific T cells given to patients was 1.92 x 10^8, delivered over 2 to 6 intravenous infusions. Patients were given up to 6 doses of T cells at 2-week intervals and were followed for 25 to 35 weeks after finishing therapy. Of the roughly 10 patients, only 7 or 8 had long-term post-therapy samples available. Of the roughly ten patients, eight were classified as clinical responders and two were classified as nonresponders.

As for this clone: The specificity of this receptor is unknown. Base-call qualities are not available, and no considerably larger clone is one nucleotide away.

The germline V gene (reference sequence) yields MNHEY for CDR1 and SMNVEV for CDR2. The CDR3, from cysteine to phenylalanine, totals 14 residues. Just CDR3 DNA is preserved here, 42 bases in frame from base 1. V is pruned by 0 bases and J by 4 bases, leaving 1 base of the junction without a gene match. The immunoSEQ two-step, bias-controlled multiplex PCR assay was used to amplify TRB CDR3 regions from genomic DNA. CDR3 libraries were sequenced on an Illumina NextSeq 500. Turning to the authors' computational methods: The immunoSEQ Analyzer platform handled the initial alignment and bioinformatics, which included bias normalization against synthetic CDR3 analogs. Annotation of V, D and J genes followed the definitions in the IMGT database. For further TRBV analyses, VDJtools version 1.1.10 and the R package tcR version 2.2.1.11 were used with default settings. For the GLIPH analysis, version 1.0 was run with default settings. To test for significant clonotype frequency changes in CDR3 sequences with at least 5 reads, a 2-sided binomial test with Benjamini-Hochberg correction (alpha = 0.01) was used. Here the immuneACCESS table is served through TCRdb, limited to in-frame sequences with V and J called. Missing clones are a known gap in these copies; in checked studies unresolved V genes cover under half, and the rest lacks a known reason. V and J calls and clone size come straight from that table; D and trimming were deduced from the DNA. The sample table lists 45,000 to 60,000 clones, around 93% of them with a count of one. The ten most abundant clones make up over 3% of the sample.

The sample's time point label is to be understood as: before start of T cell therapy. The patients had received solid-organ transplants and had cytomegalovirus that was drug-resistant/recurrent. Around 10 people from the trial were chosen for repertoire analysis because post-therapy peripheral blood mononuclear cells were available from them. Viable CD3+CD8+CD4- lymphocytes were sorted from PBMCs on a BD FACSAria III. The Qiagen DNeasy Kit was used to extract genomic DNA from sorted cells. The investigation overall reported the following: Before therapy, nonresponders had marked clonal expansions, and their repertoires changed minimally after therapy. Few detected expansions in nonresponders may reflect reduced sample coverage from poor CD8+ T cell yield. Assessment of confounders such as concurrent antirejection and antiviral medications was prevented by the small cohort. Fold change in CD8 clonality after therapy inversely correlated with pretherapy clonality, suggesting less biased repertoires were more receptive to remodeling. Reconstitution after therapy appeared to involve both transferred clonotypes and endogenous clonotypes that were not detected in the therapy products.

This sequence originates from a human patient who had received a solid organ transplant and had CMV disease. The chain uses TRBV27 and TRBJ2-3, and 7 junction bases match TRBD1. This material consisted of CD8+ T cells from blood, taken before autologous CMV-specific T cell therapy. The CDR3 has the sequence CASSLSQGADTQYF. The nucleotides read TGTGCCAGCAGTTTATCGCAGGGGGCAGATACGCAGTATTTT.